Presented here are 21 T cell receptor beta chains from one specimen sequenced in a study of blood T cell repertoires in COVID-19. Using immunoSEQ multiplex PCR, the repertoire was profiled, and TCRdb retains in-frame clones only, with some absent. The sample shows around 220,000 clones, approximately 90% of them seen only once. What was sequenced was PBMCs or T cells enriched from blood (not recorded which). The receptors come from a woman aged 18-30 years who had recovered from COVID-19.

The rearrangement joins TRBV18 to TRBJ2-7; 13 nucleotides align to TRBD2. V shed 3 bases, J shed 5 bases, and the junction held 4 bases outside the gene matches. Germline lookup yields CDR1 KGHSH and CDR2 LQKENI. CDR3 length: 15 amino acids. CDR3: CASSPGLAGTHEQYF. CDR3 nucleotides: TGTGCCAGCTCACCGGGACTAGCGGGAACCCACGAGCAGTACTTC.

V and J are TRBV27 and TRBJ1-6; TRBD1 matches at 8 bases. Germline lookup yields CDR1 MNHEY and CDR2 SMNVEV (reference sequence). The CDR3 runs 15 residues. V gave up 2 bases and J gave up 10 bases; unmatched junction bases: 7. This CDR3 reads CASSLGGQGRSPLHF. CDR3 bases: TGTGCCAGCAGTTTAGGAGGACAGGGACGGTCACCCCTCCACTTT.

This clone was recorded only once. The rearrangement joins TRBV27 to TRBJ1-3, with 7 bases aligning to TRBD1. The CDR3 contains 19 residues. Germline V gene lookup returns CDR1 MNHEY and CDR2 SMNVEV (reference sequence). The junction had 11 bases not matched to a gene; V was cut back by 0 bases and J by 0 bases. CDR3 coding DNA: TGTGCCAGCAGTTTATCAAATACAGGGGTGGGCCGCTCTGGAAACACCATATATTTT. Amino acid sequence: CASSLSNTGVGRSGNTIYF.

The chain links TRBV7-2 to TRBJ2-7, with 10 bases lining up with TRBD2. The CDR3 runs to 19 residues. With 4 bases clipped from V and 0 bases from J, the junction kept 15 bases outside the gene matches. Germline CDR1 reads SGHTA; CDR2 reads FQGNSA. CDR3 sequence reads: CASSSRGIAGGASSYEQYF. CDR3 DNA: TGTGCCAGCAGCTCACGAGGAATAGCGGGGGGTGCCAGCTCCTACGAGCAGTACTTC.

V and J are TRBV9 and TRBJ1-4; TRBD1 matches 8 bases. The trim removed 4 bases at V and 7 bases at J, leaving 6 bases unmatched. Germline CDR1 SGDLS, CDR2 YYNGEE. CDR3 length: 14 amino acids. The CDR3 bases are TGTGCCAGCAGCCTAGGACAGGGATTTGAAAAACTGTTTTTT. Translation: CASSLGQGFEKLFF.

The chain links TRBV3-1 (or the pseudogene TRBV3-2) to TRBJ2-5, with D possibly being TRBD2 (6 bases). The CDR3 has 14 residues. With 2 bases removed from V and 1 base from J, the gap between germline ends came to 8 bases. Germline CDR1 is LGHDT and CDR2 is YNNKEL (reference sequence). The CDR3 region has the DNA TGTGCCAGCAGCCAAAGGGGACTCCAAGAGACCCAGTACTTC. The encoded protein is CASSQRGLQETQYF.

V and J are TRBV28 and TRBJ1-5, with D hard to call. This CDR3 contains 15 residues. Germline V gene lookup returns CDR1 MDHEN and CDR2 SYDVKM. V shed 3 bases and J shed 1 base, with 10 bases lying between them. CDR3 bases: TGTGCCAGCAGTTTTGAGGGTTCAAGCAATCAGCCCCAGCATTTT. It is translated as CASSFEGSSNQPQHF. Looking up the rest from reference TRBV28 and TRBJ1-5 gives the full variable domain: DVKVTQSSRYLVKRTGEKVFLECVQDMDHENMFWYRQDPGLGLRLIYFSYDVKMKEKGDIPEGYSVSREKKERFSLILESASTNQTSMYLCASSFEGSSNQPQHFGDGTRLSIL.

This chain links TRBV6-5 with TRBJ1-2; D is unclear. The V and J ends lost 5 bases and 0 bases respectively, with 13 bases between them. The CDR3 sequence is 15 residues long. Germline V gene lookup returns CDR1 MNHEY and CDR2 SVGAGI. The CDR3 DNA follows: TGTGCCAGCAGTCCCGCGGCACATGCTAACTATGGCTACACCTTC. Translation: CASSPAAHANYGYTF.

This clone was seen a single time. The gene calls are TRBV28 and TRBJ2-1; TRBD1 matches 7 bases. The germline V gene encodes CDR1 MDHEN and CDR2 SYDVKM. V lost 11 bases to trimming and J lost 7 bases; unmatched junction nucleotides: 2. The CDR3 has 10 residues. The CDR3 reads CAGGQNEQFF. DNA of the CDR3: TGTGCCGGGGGACAGAATGAGCAGTTCTTC.

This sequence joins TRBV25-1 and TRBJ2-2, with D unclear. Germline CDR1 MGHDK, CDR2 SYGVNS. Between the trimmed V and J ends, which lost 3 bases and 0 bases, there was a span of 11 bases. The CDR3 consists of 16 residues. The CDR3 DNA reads TGTGCCAGCAGTGACAGTCGTTCTCCGAACACCGGGGAGCTGTTTTTT. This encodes CASSDSRSPNTGELFF.

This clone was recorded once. CDR3 bases: TGTGCCAGCAGTCCCCGGGGAGCGGGAGATCTTGAGCAGTACTTC. Its protein product is CASSPRGAGDLEQYF. This rearrangement joins TRBV28 to TRBJ2-7; TRBD2 matches 8 bases. The ends lost 5 bases at V and 7 bases at J; junction bases unmatched: 13. The CDR3 length is 15 residues. Germline CDR1 reads MDHEN; CDR2 reads SYDVKM.

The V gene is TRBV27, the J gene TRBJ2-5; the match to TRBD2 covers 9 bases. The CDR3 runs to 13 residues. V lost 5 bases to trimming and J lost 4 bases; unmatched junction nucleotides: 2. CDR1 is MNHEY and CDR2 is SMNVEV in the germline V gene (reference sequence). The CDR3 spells CASSPAGGETQYF. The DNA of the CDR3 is TGTGCCAGCAGTCCAGCGGGAGGAGAGACCCAGTACTTC.

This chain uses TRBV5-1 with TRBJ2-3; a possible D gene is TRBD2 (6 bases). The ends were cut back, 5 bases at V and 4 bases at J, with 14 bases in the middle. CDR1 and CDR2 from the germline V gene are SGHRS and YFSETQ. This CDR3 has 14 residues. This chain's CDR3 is CASSAGPSPDTQYF. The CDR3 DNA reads TGCGCCAGCAGTGCGGGACCGTCCCCAGATACGCAGTATTTT.

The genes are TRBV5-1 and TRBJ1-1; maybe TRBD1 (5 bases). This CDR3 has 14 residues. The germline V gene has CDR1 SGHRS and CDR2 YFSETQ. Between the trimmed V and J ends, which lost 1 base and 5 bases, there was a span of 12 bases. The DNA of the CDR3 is TGCGCCAGCAGCTTGTGGGGCCAGGGAACTGAAGCTTTCTTT. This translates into CASSLWGQGTEAFF.

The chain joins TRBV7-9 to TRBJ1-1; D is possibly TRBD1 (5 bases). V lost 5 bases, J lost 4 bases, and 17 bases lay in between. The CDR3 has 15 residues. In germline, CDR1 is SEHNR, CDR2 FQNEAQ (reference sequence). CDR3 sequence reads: CASSTGHLWTTEAFF. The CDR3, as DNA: TGTGCCAGCAGCACAGGACACCTCTGGACCACTGAAGCTTTCTTT.

The CDR3 loop reads CASSPPSGGGNNEQFF. CDR3 nucleotides: TGTGCCAGCAGCCCCCCCTCGGGGGGGGGAAACAATGAGCAGTTCTTC. The chain links TRBV9 to TRBJ2-1; 8 bases map to TRBD2. The CDR3 loop spans 16 amino acids. CDR1 is SGDLS and CDR2 is YYNGEE in the germline V gene. Germline trimming cut 4 bases from V and 5 bases from J; bases unmatched to any gene: 11. The whole variable domain, remainder taken from reference TRBV9 and TRBJ2-1, is DSGVTQTPKHLITATGQRVTLRCSPRSGDLSVYWYQQSLDQGLQFLIQYYNGEERAKGNILERFSAQQFPDLHSELNLSSLELGDSALYFCASSPPSGGGNNEQFFGPGTRLTVL.

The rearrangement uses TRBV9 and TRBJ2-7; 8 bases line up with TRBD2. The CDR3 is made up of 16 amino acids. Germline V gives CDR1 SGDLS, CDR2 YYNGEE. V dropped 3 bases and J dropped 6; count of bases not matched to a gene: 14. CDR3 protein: CASSALSSGSTGEQYF. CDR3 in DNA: TGTGCCAGCAGCGCTCTCTCCAGCGGGAGTACAGGCGAGCAGTACTTC.

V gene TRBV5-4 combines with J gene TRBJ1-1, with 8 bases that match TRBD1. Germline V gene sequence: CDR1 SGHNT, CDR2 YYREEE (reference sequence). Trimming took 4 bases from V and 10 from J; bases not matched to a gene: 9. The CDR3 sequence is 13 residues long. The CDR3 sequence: CASSTWTGSGAFF. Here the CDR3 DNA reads TGTGCCAGCAGCACATGGACAGGGTCTGGAGCTTTCTTT. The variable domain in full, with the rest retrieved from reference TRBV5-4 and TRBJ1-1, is ETGVTQSPTHLIKTRGQQVTLRCSSQSGHNTVSWYQQALGQGPQFIFQYYREEENGRGNFPPRFSGLQFPNYSSELNVNALELDDSALYLCASSTWTGSGAFFGQGTRLTVV.

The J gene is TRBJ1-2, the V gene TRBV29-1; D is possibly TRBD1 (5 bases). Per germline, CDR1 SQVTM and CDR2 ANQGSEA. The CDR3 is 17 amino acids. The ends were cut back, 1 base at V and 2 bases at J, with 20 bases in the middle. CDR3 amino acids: CSVEGLTEEGKNYGYTF. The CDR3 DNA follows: TGCAGCGTTGAAGGCCTGACAGAGGAGGGGAAGAACTATGGCTACACCTTC.

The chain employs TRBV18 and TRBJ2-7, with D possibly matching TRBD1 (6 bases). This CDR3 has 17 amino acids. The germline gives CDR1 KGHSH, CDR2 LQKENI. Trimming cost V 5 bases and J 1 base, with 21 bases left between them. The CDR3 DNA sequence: TGTGCCAGCTCAGGAGGTGTGGGGCAGGGGTCTTCCTACGAGCAGTACTTC. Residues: CASSGGVGQGSSYEQYF.

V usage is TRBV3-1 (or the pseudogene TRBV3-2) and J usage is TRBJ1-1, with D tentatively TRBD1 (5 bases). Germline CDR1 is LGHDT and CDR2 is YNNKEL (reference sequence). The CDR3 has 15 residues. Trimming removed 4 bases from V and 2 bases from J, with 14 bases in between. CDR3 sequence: CASSRTGRFNTEAFF. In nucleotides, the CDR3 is TGTGCCAGCAGCCGCACAGGACGGTTCAACACTGAAGCTTTCTTT.